This TCR beta chain was recovered during a study of graft-versus-host responses after intestinal transplantation. The table came from immunoSEQ multiplex PCR; TCRdb's copy has only in-frame clones and leaves some out. In the table there are about 35,000 clones, around 94% of which are singletons. The CDR3 runs 16 residues. The V gene lost 0 bases and the J gene lost 5 bases, with 14 bases spanning the gap. Germline V gives CDR1 SGDLS, CDR2 YYNGEE. The clonotype comes from a human patient who received an intestinal transplant, so some T cells may come from the graft donor. The chain joins TRBV9 to TRBJ2-2, with a tentative D call TRBD1 (6 bases). The sequencing here drew on PBMCs, taken 16 days after intestinal transplant. DNA of the CDR3: TGTGCCAGCAGCGTAGATTCACAGGGTCGGACCGGGGAGCTGTTTTTT. Protein: CASSVDSQGRTGELFF.